Listed here are 8 T cell receptor beta chains from one sample, sequenced in a study of blood T cell repertoires in COVID-19 (dated by TCRdb to 2020 to 2021). Receptor amplification or capture employed the immunoSEQ multiplex PCR assay. TCRdb's version of the immuneACCESS table is confined to in-frame rearrangements and falls short of the full clone set. An unresolved V gene accounts for under half of the shortfall where checked; the remainder is of unknown origin. In this sample the table shows some 190,000 clones, approximately 80% of which occur a single time. The top ten hold about 20% of the sample. The sequencing sample was made of peripheral blood. These TCRs come from a human donor in a cohort sampled during active COVID-19.

This clone was seen just once. The CDR3 sequence is CSVVRGGSREQYF. CDR3 coding DNA: TGCAGCGTGGTGAGAGGCGGGAGTCGCGAGCAGTACTTC. This rearrangement joins TRBV29-1 to TRBJ2-7, with TRBD2 matching over 7 bases. After removal of 6 bases from V and 6 bases from J, the junction contained 11 bases not matched to a gene. The CDR3 spans 13 residues. Germline CDR1 SQVTM, CDR2 ANQGSEA.

The V and J genes are TRBV2 and TRBJ1-5, with D maybe TRBD1 (5 bases). CDR3 length: 12 amino acids. V gave up 8 bases and J gave up 5 bases, with 10 bases separating them. Germline V CDR1 and CDR2: SNHLY, FYNNEI. The CDR3 DNA is TGTGCCAGCGGTAACAGGTATCAGCCCCAGCATTTT. Its protein is CASGNRYQPQHF.

The rearrangement joins TRBV19 to TRBJ2-3; D ambiguous. There are 13 residues in the CDR3. Trimming took off 3 bases at V and 0 bases at J, with 4 bases between the two ends. CDR1 and CDR2 from the germline V gene are LNHDA and SQIVND (reference sequence). This CDR3 reads CASSIGSTDTQYF. CDR3 sequence (DNA): TGTGCCAGTAGTATTGGCAGCACAGATACGCAGTATTTT.

CDR3 nucleotides: TGTGCCACCAGCTTTGGGGGGAATCAGCCCCAGCATTTT. This sequence encodes CATSFGGNQPQHF. This chain links TRBV24-1 with TRBJ1-5; D possibly corresponds to TRBD1 (5 bases). The ends were cut back, 7 bases at V and 4 bases at J, with 10 bases in the middle. The CDR3 consists of 13 residues. CDR1 is KGHDR, CDR2 SFDVKD, per germline.

CDR3 nucleotide sequence: TGTGCCAGCAGTGAAGCCTCTCTAGCGATGGGGGAGACCCAGTACTTC. Amino acids: CASSEASLAMGETQYF. The rearrangement joins TRBV2 to TRBJ2-5; D is possibly TRBD2 (6 bases). This CDR3 region has 16 residues. The V gene's germline CDR1 is SNHLY and CDR2 FYNNEI. V gave up 0 bases and J gave up 5 bases, with 16 bases separating them.

The chain has TRBV7-2 and TRBJ2-5; D unclear. There are 14 residues in the CDR3. The germline gives CDR1 SGHTA, CDR2 FQGNSA. The V end lost 5 bases, the J end lost 5 bases, and 15 bases lay between the germline ends. The CDR3 coding sequence is TGTGCCAGCAGCGTAGACTCGGTCGTGGAGACCCAGTACTTC. Translation: CASSVDSVVETQYF.

The CDR3 bases are TGTGCCAGCAGCGTAACAGCGGGGGATCGCACAGATACGCAGTATTTT. Residues: CASSVTAGDRTDTQYF. The rearrangement links TRBV9 to TRBJ2-3, with 8 bases aligning to TRBD2. The CDR3 is 16 residues long. Unmatched junction bases numbered 5, after V lost 1 base and J lost 1 base. Germline-derived CDR1 and CDR2 are SGDLS and YYNGEE.

The chain joins TRBV6-5 to TRBJ2-3; 7 positions agree with TRBD1. The junction had 6 bases not matched to a gene; V was cut back by 6 bases and J by 0 bases. Germline V CDR1 and CDR2: MNHEY, SVGAGI. The length of the CDR3 is 15 residues. CDR3 residues: CASRGQLFSTDTQYF. The CDR3 DNA is TGTGCCAGCAGGGGACAGCTATTTAGCACAGATACGCAGTATTTT.